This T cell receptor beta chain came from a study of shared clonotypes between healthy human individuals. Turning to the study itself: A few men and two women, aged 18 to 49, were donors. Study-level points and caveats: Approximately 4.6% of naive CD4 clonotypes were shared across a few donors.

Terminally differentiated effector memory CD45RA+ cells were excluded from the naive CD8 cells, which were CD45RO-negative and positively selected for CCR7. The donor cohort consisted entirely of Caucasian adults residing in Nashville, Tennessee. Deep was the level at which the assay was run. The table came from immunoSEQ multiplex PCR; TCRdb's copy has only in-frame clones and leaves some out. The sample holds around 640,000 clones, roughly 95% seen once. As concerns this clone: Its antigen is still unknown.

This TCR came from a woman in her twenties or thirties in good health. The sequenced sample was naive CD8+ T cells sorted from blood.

CDR3 in DNA: TGCGCCAGCAGCTTGGCGGGCAGGGGCCAACGGGATACGCAGTATTTT. It codes for CASSLAGRGQRDTQYF. The V call is TRBV5-1, the J call TRBJ2-3, with a tentative D call TRBD1 (6 bases). The ends were cut back, 0 bases at V and 6 bases at J, with 17 bases in the middle. This CDR3 is built from 16 residues. The germline CDR1 and CDR2 sequences are SGHRS and YFSETQ.